Detailed here is one TCR beta chain. Its antigen is not known. The data derive from a study of cytomegalovirus exposure and HLA in healthy donors. PCR was performed using 60 Vbeta and 13 Jbeta primers. Method: immunoSEQ multiplex PCR; TCRdb's copy keeps in-frame clones and lacks some. Of approximately 220,000 clones in the sample, 76% are singletons; the top ten hold roughly 0.6%. General study findings and limits: TCR beta V segments were, for the most part, productive about 87% or about 30% of the time in an earlier analysis.

The sample taken for sequencing was PBMCs. This clonotype originated in a man between 18 and 29 years old in good health and CMV-seronegative.

This CDR3 reads CASGLAGANEQFF. CDR3 nucleotides: TGTGCCAGCGGACTAGCGGGAGCCAATGAGCAGTTCTTC. The V gene is TRBV2, the J gene TRBJ2-1, with 13 bases that match TRBD2. The germline V gene encodes CDR1 SNHLY and CDR2 FYNNEI. The CDR3 totals 13 residues. V dropped 8 bases and J dropped 6; count of bases not matched to a gene: 1. Together with reference TRBV2 and TRBJ2-1, the CDR3 gives the full variable domain: EPEVTQTPSHQVTQMGQEVILRCVPISNHLYFYWYRQILGQKVEFLVSFYNNEISEKSEIFDDQFSVERPDGSNFTLKIRSTKLEDSAMYFCASGLAGANEQFFGPGTRLTVL.